A selection of T cell receptor beta chains follows, all from one sample in a study of vaccination effects on CD4 cells after COVID-19. Profiled with immunoSEQ multiplex PCR; TCRdb holds only in-frame clones, not every one. The sample has approximately 47,000 clones, about three quarters seen once. No antigen is known for these receptors. The sequencing used CD4+ T cells from PBMCs cultured without peptide, collected before COVID-19 vaccination. The origin of the receptors is a human donor who had a prior SARS-CoV-2 infection. CDR3s include the opening cysteine and the closing phenylalanine or tryptophan. The D gene is left open where the match is weak.

>TRBJ1-6|TRBV5-1|14|.
CASSLLGPSSPLHF
>TRBJ1-1|TRBV5-5|11|TRBD1
CASRRDSEAFF
>TRBJ1-5|TRBV24-1|16|TRBD1
CATSDPGQGGNQPQHF
>TRBJ2-1|TRBV10-2|16|TRBD2
CASSEFKAGGQNEQFF
>TRBJ2-6|TRBV7-3|17|TRBD1
CASSTNAGGAGANVLTF
>TRBJ1-2|TRBV5-6|13|.
CASSLDANYGYTF
>TRBJ2-5|TRBV7-2|11|TRBD2
CAGQWGGTQYF
>TRBJ2-7|TRBV19|18|TRBD2
CASSKRALAGAPTYEQYF
>TRBJ2-2|TRBV19|16|TRBD2
CAAGGRTSGGTGELFF
>TRBJ1-5|TRBV29-1|13|TRBD1
CSVGEQGYQPQHF
>TRBJ1-2|TRBV15|13|.
CATSSDWGGGYTF
>TRBJ1-2|TRBV11-1|14|.
CASSPGITQLGYTF
>TRBJ1-2|TRBV5-6|15|.
CASSPLGGGDYGYTF
>TRBJ2-7|TRBV2|11|.
CASSELFEQYF
>TRBJ2-2|TRBV9|14|.
CASSPRANTGELFF
>TRBJ2-3|TRBV29-1|13|TRBD1
CSATGARTDTQYF
>TRBJ2-5|TRBV5-4|14|.
CASSQGRPQETQYF
>TRBJ2-5|TRBV18|16|TRBD1
CASSPPDGTVPRTQYF
>TRBJ1-1|TRBV27|14|.
CASSLLNGGKITFF
>TRBJ1-3|TRBV6-5|16|TRBD1
CASSYPTGASGNTIYF
>TRBJ1-2|TRBV6-5|15|.
CASSYQPPTNYGYTF
>TRBJ2-3|TRBV4-2|16|TRBD2
CASSLNSGASTDTQYF
>TRBJ2-5|TRBV20-1|17|TRBD2
CSASETSGSLYQETQYF
>TRBJ2-1|TRBV7-3|15|.
CASSLVGGSLGEQFF
>TRBJ2-1|TRBV11-3|14|.
CASSLASGYNEQFF
>TRBJ1-6|TRBV6-5|15|.
CASTGWAGDNSPLHF
>TRBJ2-5|TRBV6-1|16|TRBD2
CASSDTLRGAMETQYF
>TRBJ2-7|TRBV18|13|.
CASSPQVASGALF
>TRBJ2-4|TRBV5-1|18|.
CASSARSPGGLAKNIQYF
>TRBJ1-1|TRBV6-5|16|.
CASSYSRPGANTEAFF
>TRBJ1-1|TRBV5-1|15|.
CASSLVGDTHTEAFF
>TRBJ1-1|TRBV6-4|13|.
CASTKERGTEAFF
>TRBJ1-1|TRBV6-5|14|.
CASSYHGQSTEAFF
>TRBJ2-1|TRBV9|17|TRBD2
CASSANYRGGPNNEQFF
>TRBJ1-5|TRBV18|13|.
CASSPGRDQPQHF
>TRBJ2-7|TRBV6-6|15|TRBD2
CASSRVSGGNYEQYF
>TRBJ2-7|TRBV5-1|14|.
CASSLGQTFYEQYF
>TRBJ2-1|TRBV9|15|TRBD2
CASSVELAGDNEQFF
>TRBJ2-2|TRBV18|13|TRBD1
CASSDRGPGELFF
>TRBJ2-1|TRBV6-5|14|.
CASSGYRAHNEQFF
>TRBJ2-1|TRBV12-3/TRBV12-4|11|.
CASSWGGEQFF
>TRBJ2-3|TRBV5-5|16|TRBD2
CASSLLSGGAIDTQYF
>TRBJ2-5|TRBV15|16|TRBD2
CATSRGLAGGAETQYF
>TRBJ1-6|TRBV7-9|15|.
CASSLQGPPVSPLHF
>TRBJ1-1|TRBV11-3|14|.
CASSRYQGGPEAFF
>TRBJ2-1|TRBV7-9|17|.
CASSFGAGSSSYNEQFF
>TRBJ2-1|TRBV6-4|15|.
CASSDSSGSYNEQFF
>TRBJ1-6|TRBV2|13|.
CASNRDNNSPLHF
>TRBJ2-1|TRBV5-1|17|.
CASSLDLLGSSYNEQFF
>TRBJ1-2|TRBV19|13|.
CASTPLGAEGYTF
>TRBJ2-7|TRBV28|19|TRBD2
CASSLYLASGSWSSYEQYF
>TRBJ1-5|TRBV18|15|.
CASSPAVDRNQPQHF
>TRBJ2-5|TRBV5-4|15|.
CASSPRKPTQETQYF
>TRBJ2-1|TRBV9|14|.
CASSAVLTGTVQFF
>TRBJ2-4|TRBV18|16|.
CASSPLDRLAKNIQYF
>TRBJ2-2|TRBV7-9|14|TRBD1
CASSLDRFTGELFF
>TRBJ2-7|TRBV15|19|TRBD2
CATSRAVGLAGKYPYEQYF
>TRBJ2-2|TRBV18|13|.
CASSQTNTGELFF
>TRBJ1-1|TRBV7-2|15|.
CASSLVFPKDTEAFF
>TRBJ1-2|TRBV20-1|11|.
CSAEYNYGYTF